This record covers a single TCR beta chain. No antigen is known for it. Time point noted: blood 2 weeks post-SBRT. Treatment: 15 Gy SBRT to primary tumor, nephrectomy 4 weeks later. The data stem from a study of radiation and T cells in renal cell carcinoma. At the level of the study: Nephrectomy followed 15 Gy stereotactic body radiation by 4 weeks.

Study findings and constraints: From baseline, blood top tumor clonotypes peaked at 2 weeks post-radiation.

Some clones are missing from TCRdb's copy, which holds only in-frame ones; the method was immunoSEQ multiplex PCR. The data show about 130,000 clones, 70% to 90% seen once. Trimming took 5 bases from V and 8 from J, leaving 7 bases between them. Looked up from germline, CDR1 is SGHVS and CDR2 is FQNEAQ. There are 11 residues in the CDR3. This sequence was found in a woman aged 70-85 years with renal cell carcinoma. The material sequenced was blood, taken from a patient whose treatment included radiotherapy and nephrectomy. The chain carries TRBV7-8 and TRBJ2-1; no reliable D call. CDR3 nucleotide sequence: TGTGCCAGCAGCGGCTGGTATGAGCAGTTCTTC. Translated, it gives CASSGWYEQFF.